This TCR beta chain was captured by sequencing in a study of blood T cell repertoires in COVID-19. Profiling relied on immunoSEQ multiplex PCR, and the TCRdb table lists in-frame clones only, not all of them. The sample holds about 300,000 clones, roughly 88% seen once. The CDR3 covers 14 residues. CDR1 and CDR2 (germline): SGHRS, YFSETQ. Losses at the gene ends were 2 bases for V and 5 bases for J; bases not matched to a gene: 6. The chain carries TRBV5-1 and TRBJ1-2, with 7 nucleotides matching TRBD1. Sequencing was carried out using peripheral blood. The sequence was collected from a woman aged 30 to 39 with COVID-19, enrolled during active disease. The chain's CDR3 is CASSLRTGVYGYTF. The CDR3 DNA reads TGCGCCAGCAGCTTACGGACAGGAGTTTATGGCTACACCTTC. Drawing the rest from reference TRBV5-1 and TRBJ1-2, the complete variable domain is KAGVTQTPRYLIKTRGQQVTLSCSPISGHRSVSWYQQTPGQGLQFLFEYFSETQRNKGNFPGRFSGRQFSNSRSEMNVSTLELGDSALYLCASSLRTGVYGYTFGSGTRLTVV.